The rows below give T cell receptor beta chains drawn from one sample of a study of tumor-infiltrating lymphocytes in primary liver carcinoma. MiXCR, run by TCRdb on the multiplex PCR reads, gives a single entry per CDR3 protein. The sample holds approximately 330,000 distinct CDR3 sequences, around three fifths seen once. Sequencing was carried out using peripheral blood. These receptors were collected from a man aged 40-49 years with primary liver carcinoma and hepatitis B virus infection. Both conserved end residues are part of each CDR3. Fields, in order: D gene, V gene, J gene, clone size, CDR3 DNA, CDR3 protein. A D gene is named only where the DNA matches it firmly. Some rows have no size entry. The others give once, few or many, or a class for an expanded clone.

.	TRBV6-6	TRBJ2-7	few	TGTGCCAGCAGCGTACATCGCGACAGAGAATACGAGCAGTACTTC	CASSVHRDREYEQYF
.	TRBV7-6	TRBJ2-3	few	TGTGCCAGCAGGAGCGCCCCGCGCACAGATACGCAGTATTTT	CASRSAPRTDTQYF
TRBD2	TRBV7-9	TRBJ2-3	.	TGTGCCAGCAGCTTATCTTCGGGACTAGCGCTCGATACGCAGTATTTT	CASSLSSGLALDTQYF
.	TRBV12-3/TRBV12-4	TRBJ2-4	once	TGTGCCAGCACCACCACAGCGGGCAAAAACATTCAGTGCTTC	CASTTTAGKNIQCF
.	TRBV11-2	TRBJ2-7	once	TGTGTCAGCAGCTTAGCCCCTGGGGGTGAGCACTACTTC	CVSSLAPGGEHYF
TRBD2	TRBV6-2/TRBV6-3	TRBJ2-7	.	TGTGCCAGCAGTAAACGACAAGCGGGAGTAGGGGAGCAGTACTTC	CASSKRQAGVGEQYF
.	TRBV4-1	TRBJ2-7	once	TGTGCCAGCAGCCAAGGTCAGGGCGGAATCTACGAGCAGTACTTC	CASSQGQGGIYEQYF
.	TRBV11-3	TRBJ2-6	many	TGTGCCAGCAGCCCAACCCCTGCTGGGGCCAACGTCCTGACTTTC	CASSPTPAGANVLTF
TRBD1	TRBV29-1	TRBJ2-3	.	TGCAGCGTCCAACCAGGACAGGGTACAGATACGCAGTATTTT	CSVQPGQGTDTQYF
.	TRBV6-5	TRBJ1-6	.	TGTGCCAGCAGTAAAAACAGGGATGGCATTGCCTTCTTCTCCTATAATTCACCCCTCCACTTT	CASSKNRDGIAFFSYNSPLHF
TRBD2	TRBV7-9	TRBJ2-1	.	TGTGCCAGCAGCTTAGGGGGGGGAGGCTCCTACAATGAGCAGTTCTTC	CASSLGGGGSYNEQFF